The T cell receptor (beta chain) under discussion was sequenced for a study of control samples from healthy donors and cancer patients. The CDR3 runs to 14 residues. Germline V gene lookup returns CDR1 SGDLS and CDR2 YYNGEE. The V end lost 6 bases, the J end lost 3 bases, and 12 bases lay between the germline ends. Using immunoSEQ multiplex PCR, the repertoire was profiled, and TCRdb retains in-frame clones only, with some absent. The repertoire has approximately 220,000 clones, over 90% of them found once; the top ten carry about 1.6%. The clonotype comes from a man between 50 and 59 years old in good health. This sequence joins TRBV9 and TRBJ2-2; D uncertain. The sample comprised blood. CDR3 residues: CASNPGLYTGELFF. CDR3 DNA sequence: TGTGCCAGCAACCCTGGGTTATACACCGGGGAGCTGTTTTTT. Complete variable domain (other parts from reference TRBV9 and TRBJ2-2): DSGVTQTPKHLITATGQRVTLRCSPRSGDLSVYWYQQSLDQGLQFLIQYYNGEERAKGNILERFSAQQFPDLHSELNLSSLELGDSALYFCASNPGLYTGELFFGEGSRLTVL.